This entry lists 26 T cell receptor beta chains sequenced from one sample in a study of T-cell reconstitution after alpha-beta-depleted transplantation in children. Construction of the TCRbeta library involved unique molecular identifiers. TCRdb re-analysed the PCR reads in MiXCR, keeping a single row per CDR3 protein. The sample records about 250,000 distinct CDR3 sequences, approximately 24% being singletons. The material was PBMCs, mostly from graft donor cells, obtained 360 days after TCRalphabeta/CD19-depleted stem cell transplant. The receptors here all came from a female patient aged 2-10 years who had a stem cell transplant for congenital amegakaryocytic thrombocytopenia, so the T cells may come from the graft donor.

There are a few counts of this clonotype. CDR3 nucleotide sequence: TGTGCCAGCAGCTCCGACGACAGGGTTCTCACCGGGGAGCTGTTTTTT. Its protein product is CASSSDDRVLTGELFF. V and J are TRBV5-5 and TRBJ2-2; 7 bases map to TRBD1. V lost 3 bases to trimming and J lost 4 bases; unmatched junction nucleotides: 9. CDR1 is SGHKS, CDR2 YYEKEE, per germline (reference sequence). This CDR3 region has 16 residues.

This clonotype was counted ten times or more. The chain couples TRBV20-1 to TRBJ1-5; 7 bases agree with TRBD1. Germline lookup yields CDR1 DFQATT and CDR2 SNEGSKA (reference sequence). The V segment lost 6 bases and the J segment 1 base; nucleotides outside the gene matches: 6. The CDR3 is made up of 14 amino acids. In DNA, the CDR3 is TGCAGTGCCAACCGACAGGGAAGCAATCAGCCCCAGCATTTT. This codes for CSANRQGSNQPQHF.

This clonotype was recorded at least ten times. The gene calls are TRBV28 and TRBJ2-7; D is possibly TRBD2 (7 bases). This CDR3 spans 12 amino acids. The germline V gene encodes CDR1 MDHEN and CDR2 SYDVKM. V was shortened by 6 bases and J by 7 bases, with 13 bases between the two germline ends. The CDR3 DNA follows: TGTGCCAGCAGCGGCGGGGGCGGAGAGCAGTACTTC. As protein: CASSGGGGEQYF.

This clonotype was detected a few times. This rearrangement joins TRBV25-1 to TRBJ2-5; 7 nucleotides match TRBD1. The CDR3 is 17 residues long. J gave up 2 bases and V 3 bases, and 12 bases lay outside the gene matches. Per the germline V gene, CDR1 is MGHDK and CDR2 is SYGVNS. In DNA, the CDR3 is TGTGCCAGCAGTGAGATAAGTCCCTACAGGGGTCAAGAGACCCAGTACTTC. Amino acid sequence: CASSEISPYRGQETQYF.

This clonotype has more than one count but fewer than ten. The J gene is TRBJ2-2, the V gene TRBV12-3 or TRBV12-4; D unresolved. CDR3 size: 15 residues. Trimming removed 10 bases from V and 5 bases from J, with 20 bases in between. As DNA, the CDR3 is TGTGCCATCCGAACTGGGGTCGTCCGGACCGGGGAGCTGTTTTTT. Translation: CAIRTGVVRTGELFF.

This clonotype was counted ten times or more. The V call is TRBV4-1, the J call TRBJ2-2, with TRBD1 matching over 7 bases. Germline V gives CDR1 MGHRA, CDR2 YSYEKL. The CDR3 totals 15 residues. V shed 7 bases and J 2 bases; nucleotides not matched to a gene: 7. The CDR3 region is CASKQTGINTGELFF. In DNA form, the CDR3 reads TGCGCCAGCAAGCAGACAGGGATTAACACCGGGGAGCTGTTTTTT.

The chain employs TRBV29-1 and TRBJ2-7; 7 bases are shared with TRBD2. Germline V gene sequence: CDR1 SQVTM, CDR2 ANQGSEA. Trimming cost V 4 bases and J 5 bases; bases outside gene matches: 8. The length of the CDR3 is 13 residues. The CDR3 sequence is CSVGPSGGNEQYF. The CDR3 DNA sequence: TGCAGCGTTGGGCCTTCCGGGGGGAACGAGCAGTACTTC.

Points on this clonotype: This may come from a read error, since a much larger clone is one base off. V is TRBV6-2 or TRBV6-3 and J is TRBJ1-1, with D possibly matching TRBD1 (5 bases). Per germline, CDR1 MNHEY and CDR2 SVGEGT. This CDR3 contains 14 residues. The CDR3 DNA sequence: TGTTCCAGCAGTTACCGGGGACCGAACACTGAAGCTTTCTTT. As protein: CSSSYRGPNTEAFF.

This clonotype was recorded many times. The genes are TRBV12-3 or TRBV12-4 and TRBJ1-4; D may be TRBD1 (5 bases). The V end lost 6 bases, the J end lost 2 bases, and 10 bases lay between the germline ends. The CDR3 contains 14 residues. CDR3: CASRRGRTNEKLFF. CDR3 nucleotides: TGTGCCAGCAGACGGGGGAGGACTAATGAAAAACTGTTTTTT.

This clonotype has ten or more counts. V and J are TRBV12-3 or TRBV12-4 and TRBJ2-7; D may be TRBD2 (6 bases). This CDR3 spans 13 amino acids. The germline V and J ends were trimmed by 8 bases and 0 bases, with 11 bases remaining between them. The DNA of the CDR3 is TGTGCCAGCCGGAGGGACTCCTCCTACGAGCAGTACTTC. This codes for CASRRDSSYEQYF.

There are many counts of this clonotype. The rearrangement joins TRBV2 to TRBJ2-5; TRBD2 matches 9 bases. The CDR3 sequence is 15 residues long. CDR1 and CDR2 (germline): SNHLY, FYNNEI. The V and J ends lost 7 bases and 7 bases, in that order; junction bases with no gene match: 13. CDR3: CASTRRLAVAGTQYF. The CDR3, as DNA: TGTGCCAGCACTCGAAGACTAGCGGTGGCAGGGACCCAGTACTTC.

This chain connects TRBV7-2 to TRBJ2-5; 12 bases line up with TRBD2. The J segment lost 5 bases and the V segment lost 5 bases, leaving 12 bases of the junction unmatched. Looked up from germline, CDR1 is SGHTA and CDR2 is FQGNSA. This CDR3 has 17 amino acids. The CDR3 nucleotides read TGTGCCAGCAGCCTAATGGGGGCTAGCGGGAGGGGGGAGACCCAGTACTTC. Protein: CASSLMGASGRGETQYF.

Only a few counts were recorded for this clonotype. The V gene is TRBV12-3 or TRBV12-4, the J gene TRBJ2-4; 7 bases are shared with TRBD1. The CDR3 contains 21 residues. Trimming at V came to 1 base and at J to 0 bases, leaving 18 bases not matched to a gene. The CDR3 DNA reads TGTGCCAGCAGTTTAGGGACTCTGACAGGGAGATCCCGACTAGCCAAAAACATTCAGTACTTC. Its protein is CASSLGTLTGRSRLAKNIQYF.

The chain links TRBV7-6 to TRBJ2-6; a possible D gene is TRBD1 (6 bases). The CDR3 extends over 15 amino acids. Germline CDR1 reads SGHVS; CDR2 reads FNYEAQ. Trimming pared 4 bases from V and 2 bases from J, leaving 9 bases between. In nucleotides, the CDR3 is TGTGCCAGCAGCTCATCAGGGGCTGGGGCCAACGTCCTGACTTTC. As protein: CASSSSGAGANVLTF.

In its sample, this clonotype was seen a few times. This rearrangement joins TRBV20-1 to TRBJ2-7; D not resolved. The CDR3 is made up of 12 amino acids. The germline V and J ends were trimmed by 6 bases and 3 bases, with 12 bases remaining between them. The germline V gene has CDR1 DFQATT and CDR2 SNEGSKA (reference sequence). Here the CDR3 reads CSAGPFYYEQYF. CDR3 sequence (DNA): TGCAGTGCCGGACCTTTCTACTACGAGCAGTACTTC.

This clonotype is deemed large. V gene TRBV4-2 combines with J gene TRBJ2-1, with 8 bases that match TRBD2. V trimming: 3 bases; J trimming: 2 bases; junction bases outside the gene matches: 9. The CDR3 contains 17 residues. Germline V lookup: CDR1 LGHNA, CDR2 YNFKEQ. CDR3 protein: CASSHRRLAQTYNEQFF. CDR3 in DNA: TGTGCCAGCAGCCATAGGCGACTAGCGCAGACCTACAATGAGCAGTTCTTC.

This clonotype was seen at least ten times. J is TRBJ2-1 and V is TRBV18; no clear D gene. Trimming removed 2 bases at V and 7 bases at J, with 9 bases between. The CDR3 runs 13 residues. CDR1 is KGHSH, CDR2 LQKENI, per germline. CDR3 sequence reads: CASSPGVANEQFF. The CDR3 nucleotides are TGTGCCAGCTCACCAGGGGTGGCGAATGAGCAGTTCTTC.

This chain connects TRBV10-3 to TRBJ1-1; no clear D. Germline loops: CDR1 ENHRY, CDR2 SYGVKD. This CDR3 spans 13 amino acids. V was cut by 4 bases and J by 5 bases, with 11 bases left in between. CDR3 bases: TGTGCCATCAGTGGACGTAAAGGGACTGAAGCTTTCTTT. As protein: CAISGRKGTEAFF.

This clonotype was found a few times. This CDR3 is CASRRTGGATGRAEAFF. DNA of the CDR3: TGTGCCAGCCGAAGGACAGGGGGCGCGACCGGTAGGGCTGAAGCTTTCTTT. V gene TRBV12-3 or TRBV12-4 combines with J gene TRBJ1-1; TRBD1 matches at 11 bases. The CDR3 is 17 residues long. Trimming at V came to 8 bases and at J to 6 bases, leaving 17 bases not matched to a gene.

The V call is TRBV7-2, the J call TRBJ2-3; 7 bases are shared with TRBD1. Germline V CDR1 and CDR2: SGHTA, FQGNSA. After removal of 3 bases from V and 3 bases from J, the junction contained 3 bases not matched to a gene. This CDR3 contains 14 residues. This CDR3 is CASSFHRGTDTQYF. CDR3 in DNA: TGTGCCAGCAGCTTCCACAGGGGAACAGATACGCAGTATTTT.

J is TRBJ2-3 and V is TRBV6-2 or TRBV6-3; a possible D gene is TRBD1 (6 bases). The germline V and J ends were trimmed by 4 bases and 7 bases, with 24 bases remaining between them. The germline gives CDR1 MNHEY, CDR2 SVGEGT. The CDR3 contains 17 residues. CDR3 bases: TGTGCCAGCAGTTCCGGGACACTCTTTACCCTGTCCTATACGCAGTATTTT. This sequence encodes CASSSGTLFTLSYTQYF.

The chain has TRBV3-1 and TRBJ1-1; D is uncertain. CDR3 length: 14 residues. V dropped 4 bases and J dropped 5 bases, with 14 bases sitting between them. Germline V gives CDR1 LGHDT, CDR2 YNNKEL (reference sequence). This chain's CDR3 is CASSLDLQRTEAFF. CDR3 nucleotides: TGTGCCAGCAGCCTGGACCTCCAAAGGACTGAAGCTTTCTTT. Together with reference TRBV3-1 and TRBJ1-1, the CDR3 gives the full variable domain: DTAVSQTPKYLVTQMGNDKSIKCEQNLGHDTMYWYKQDSKKFLKIMFSYNNKELIINETVPNRFSPKSPDKAHLNLHINSLELGDSAVYFCASSLDLQRTEAFFGQGTRLTVV.

This clonotype has a count of ten or more. This chain uses TRBV10-3 with TRBJ2-3; 8 bases agree with TRBD2. Germline CDR1 reads ENHRY; CDR2 reads SYGVKD. J lost 1 base, V lost 5 bases, and 2 bases had no gene match. This CDR3 is 14 amino acids long. CDR3 sequence reads: CAISSGGGTDTQYF. The CDR3 nucleotides are TGTGCCATCAGTAGCGGGGGTGGCACAGATACGCAGTATTTT.

This clonotype was picked up one time. The V gene is TRBV20-1, the J gene TRBJ1-4; 8 bases map to TRBD1. The CDR3 contains 14 residues. From germline, CDR1 is DFQATT and CDR2 SNEGSKA (reference sequence). Trimming cost V 6 bases and J 8 bases; bases outside gene matches: 11. CDR3 nucleotide sequence: TGCAGTGCAAGAACGGACAGGGTGAGAGAAAAACTGTTTTTT. This encodes CSARTDRVREKLFF.

V gene TRBV7-9 combines with J gene TRBJ2-1; 9 nucleotides match TRBD2. V shed 5 bases and J 6 bases; nucleotides not matched to a gene: 11. Germline lookup yields CDR1 SEHNR and CDR2 FQNEAQ (reference sequence). This CDR3 spans 16 amino acids. The CDR3 reads CASSHWGSGGFNEQFF. The DNA of the CDR3 is TGTGCCAGCAGCCACTGGGGGAGCGGGGGGTTCAATGAGCAGTTCTTC.

This clonotype was observed a handful of times. The rearrangement uses TRBV28 and TRBJ2-1; D unresolved. Trimming stripped 5 bases from V and 4 bases from J, with 18 bases between. This CDR3 spans 16 amino acids. Per germline, CDR1 MDHEN and CDR2 SYDVKM. The CDR3 coding sequence is TGTGCCAGCAGTCGGGTACGGGTAGACAAGTACAATGAGCAGTTCTTC. As protein: CASSRVRVDKYNEQFF.